These 24 T cell receptor beta chains share one sample of origin, sequenced in a study of shared clonotypes between healthy human individuals. TCRdb keeps only in-frame clones here, not all; method: immunoSEQ multiplex PCR. The table shows approximately 2.4 million clones, with almost 96% occurring only once. The sequencing sample was made of naive CD4+ T cells sorted from blood. As for subset: CD45RA+ positively selected. Source of these receptors: a man aged 18-30 years in good health.

The V and J genes are TRBV6-6 and TRBJ1-6; D is unclear. The CDR3 consists of 12 residues. The germline V gene encodes CDR1 MNHNY and CDR2 SVGAGI (reference sequence). V was clipped by 7 bases and J by 6 bases, with 7 bases between them. The DNA for the CDR3 is TGTGCCAGCAAACCGAGTAATTCACCCCTCCACTTT. This codes for CASKPSNSPLHF.

V gene TRBV18 combines with J gene TRBJ2-2, with 7 nucleotides matching TRBD1. V dropped 4 bases and J dropped 7; count of bases not matched to a gene: 21. The CDR3 runs to 19 residues. CDR1 and CDR2 from the germline V gene are KGHSH and LQKENI. The CDR3 protein is CASSLTIVRGQDASGELFF. The DNA for the CDR3 is TGTGCCAGCTCACTAACCATTGTACGAGGACAGGATGCGAGCGGGGAGCTGTTTTTT.

The chain couples TRBV25-1 to TRBJ2-2; D perhaps matches TRBD2 (6 bases). This CDR3 has 15 amino acids. Trimming removed 5 bases at V and 1 base at J, with 11 bases between. Looked up from germline, CDR1 is MGHDK and CDR2 is SYGVNS. CDR3 nucleotide sequence: TGTGCCAGCAGTCGGGGGATTAGGAACACCGGGGAGCTGTTTTTT. As protein: CASSRGIRNTGELFF.

This clone has a handful of counts. The chain links TRBV5-1 to TRBJ2-6, with a possible D match to TRBD2 (6 bases). V dropped 4 bases and J dropped 0 bases, with 11 bases sitting between them. CDR1 and CDR2 (germline): SGHRS, YFSETQ. This CDR3 comprises 16 residues. CDR3 amino acids: CASSPWRGSGANVLTF. For the CDR3, the DNA is TGCGCCAGCAGCCCGTGGAGGGGCTCTGGGGCCAACGTCCTGACTTTC. The complete variable domain, with remaining parts taken from reference TRBV5-1 and TRBJ2-6, reads KAGVTQTPRYLIKTRGQQVTLSCSPISGHRSVSWYQQTPGQGLQFLFEYFSETQRNKGNFPGRFSGRQFSNSRSEMNVSTLELGDSALYLCASSPWRGSGANVLTFGAGSRLTVL.

The chain combines TRBV10-3 with TRBJ1-4; no firm D call. The CDR3 loop spans 13 amino acids. Per germline, CDR1 ENHRY and CDR2 SYGVKD. Trimming left V 8 bases short and J 7 bases short, with 14 bases between. The CDR3 sequence: CAILREKGEKLFF. The CDR3 DNA reads TGTGCCATCTTACGGGAGAAGGGTGAAAAACTGTTTTTT.

The chain uses TRBV18 and TRBJ1-5, with D uncertain. The V end lost 0 bases, the J end lost 8 bases, and 17 bases lay between the germline ends. This CDR3 has 16 amino acids. The V gene's germline CDR1 is KGHSH and CDR2 LQKENI. CDR3 coding DNA: TGTGCCAGCTCACCACCGAACAGCGTGTTGCAGGAGCCCCAGCATTTT. It codes for CASSPPNSVLQEPQHF.

The chain has TRBV7-8 and TRBJ1-1; D unresolved. Germline CDR1 SGHVS, CDR2 FQNEAQ. The CDR3 consists of 13 residues. V shed 0 bases and J shed 9 bases, with 11 bases lying between them. CDR3 nucleotide sequence: TGTGCCAGCAGCTTAGCCGAAAACGGGAAAGCTTTCTTT. It encodes CASSLAENGKAFF.

This clone showed up just once. V is TRBV6-5 and J is TRBJ1-1; D is perhaps TRBD1 (6 bases). Trimming took off 7 bases at V and 9 bases at J, with 18 bases between the two ends. The CDR3 covers 13 residues. CDR1 and CDR2 from the germline V gene are MNHEY and SVGAGI. The CDR3 protein is CASTSGGGRKAFF. Here the CDR3 DNA reads TGTGCCAGCACCTCTGGAGGGGGACGGAAAGCTTTCTTT.

The chain joins TRBV7-6 to TRBJ2-5; D gene uncertain. Germline V CDR1 and CDR2: SGHVS, FNYEAQ. The V and J ends lost 5 bases and 5 bases respectively, with 12 bases between them. CDR3 size: 13 residues. The CDR3, as DNA: TGTGCCAGCAGCCTTGGGGTCGCGGAGACCCAGTACTTC. Translation: CASSLGVAETQYF.

The V call is TRBV7-2, the J call TRBJ2-3, with 10 bases aligning to TRBD2. The ends lost 1 base at V and 1 base at J; junction bases unmatched: 8. Looked up from germline, CDR1 is SGHTA and CDR2 is FQGNSA. This CDR3 has 18 amino acids. CDR3 sequence (DNA): TGTGCCAGCAGCTTAGTAGGGAGAACTAGCGGGGGCACAGATACGCAGTATTTT. This translates into CASSLVGRTSGGTDTQYF. Full variable domain (rest looked up from reference TRBV7-2 and TRBJ2-3): GAGVSQSPSNKVTEKGKDVELRCDPISGHTALYWYRQSLGQGLEFLIYFQGNSAPDKSGLPSDRFSAERTGGSVSTLTIQRTQQEDSAVYLCASSLVGRTSGGTDTQYFGPGTRLTVL.

The V and J genes are TRBV28 and TRBJ1-5; D ambiguous. Trimming stripped 5 bases from V and 5 bases from J, with 13 bases between. CDR3 length equals 14 residues. Per germline, CDR1 MDHEN and CDR2 SYDVKM. CDR3: CASSTPTFDQPQHF. CDR3 DNA: TGTGCCAGCAGTACCCCGACATTTGATCAGCCCCAGCATTTT.

This clone was picked up one time. The V call is TRBV10-3, the J call TRBJ2-7; tentatively, D is TRBD2 (7 bases). V lost 0 bases to trimming and J lost 3 bases, with 15 bases between them. The CDR3 is 16 residues long. Germline assignment: CDR1 ENHRY and CDR2 SYGVKD. The CDR3 loop reads CAISESAGGGLYEQYF. In nucleotides, the CDR3 is TGTGCCATCAGTGAGTCGGCGGGCGGGGGCCTCTACGAGCAGTACTTC.

This clone was seen a single time. The rearrangement links TRBV30 to TRBJ1-5; TRBD1 might be the D (5 bases). The V and J ends lost 3 bases and 3 bases respectively, with 15 bases between them. The CDR3 loop spans 15 amino acids. CDR1 is GTSNPN and CDR2 is SVGIG in the germline V gene (reference sequence). The DNA for the CDR3 is TGTGCCTGGAGGACTGGGGGAAAGGTCAATCAGCCCCAGCATTTT. Translated: CAWRTGGKVNQPQHF.

The CDR3 sequence: CSVERGYEQYF. Written as DNA, the CDR3 is TGCAGCGTTGAACGGGGGTACGAGCAGTACTTC. The chain uses TRBV29-1 and TRBJ2-7; tentative D call: TRBD2 (6 bases). V lost 2 bases and J lost 4, with 6 bases in between. The germline CDR1 and CDR2 sequences are SQVTM and ANQGSEA. CDR3 length: 11 amino acids.

CDR3 sequence reads: CASSLTPITNEKLFF. CDR3 bases: TGTGCCAGCTCTCTAACACCCATCACAAATGAAAAACTGTTTTTT. The chain combines TRBV18 with TRBJ1-4; D is undetermined. V dropped 6 bases and J dropped 5 bases, with 16 bases sitting between them. The CDR3 length is 15 residues. Germline V gives CDR1 KGHSH, CDR2 LQKENI.

This clone was counted a single time. The chain uses TRBV6-6 and TRBJ2-5; 7 bases fit TRBD1. Germline CDR1 is MNHNY and CDR2 is SVGAGI (reference sequence). After removal of 0 bases from V and 3 bases from J, the junction contained 7 bases not matched to a gene. This CDR3 comprises 16 residues. The CDR3, as DNA: TGTGCCAGCAGTTACTCAAAGACAGGGCCCAAAGAGACCCAGTACTTC. It is translated as CASSYSKTGPKETQYF.

The rearrangement uses TRBV28 and TRBJ2-4, with TRBD1 identical over 8 bases. This CDR3 region has 16 residues. CDR1 is MDHEN, CDR2 SYDVKM, per germline. V shed 6 bases and J 7 bases; nucleotides not matched to a gene: 14. The CDR3 coding sequence is TGTGCCAGCAGCCGCCAGGGGGCGACCAGGGGGAACATTCAGTACTTC. This translates into CASSRQGATRGNIQYF.

The chain has TRBV27 and TRBJ2-1, with D tentatively TRBD1 (6 bases). The V end lost 3 bases, the J end lost 5 bases, and 20 bases lay between the germline ends. Per germline, CDR1 MNHEY and CDR2 SMNVEV (reference sequence). The CDR3 runs to 17 residues. This chain's CDR3 is CASSLLTPQGRNNEQFF. CDR3 coding DNA: TGTGCCAGCAGTTTGCTAACCCCCCAGGGGAGAAACAATGAGCAGTTCTTC.

DNA for the CDR3: TGTGCCAGCAGCTTAGCTTCCTCCGTTCGACAGGGGCCGAGCGGCTACACCTTC. Its translation: CASSLASSVRQGPSGYTF. This chain uses TRBV5-4 with TRBJ1-2, with 8 bases fitting TRBD1. The germline CDR1 and CDR2 sequences are SGHNT and YYREEE (reference sequence). The CDR3 totals 18 residues. The ends lost 2 bases at V and 8 bases at J; junction bases unmatched: 20.

This chain uses TRBV2 with TRBJ1-2; the match to TRBD1 covers 8 bases. This CDR3 has 14 residues. CDR1 is SNHLY and CDR2 is FYNNEI in the germline V gene. V dropped 2 bases and J dropped 7; count of bases not matched to a gene: 6. CDR3 sequence reads: CASSENPGGFGYTF. CDR3 nucleotide sequence: TGTGCCAGCAGTGAAAACCCAGGGGGCTTTGGCTACACCTTC. Based on the CDR3 plus reference TRBV2 and TRBJ1-2, the full variable domain is EPEVTQTPSHQVTQMGQEVILRCVPISNHLYFYWYRQILGQKVEFLVSFYNNEISEKSEIFDDQFSVERPDGSNFTLKIRSTKLEDSAMYFCASSENPGGFGYTFGSGTRLTVV.

The J gene is TRBJ1-1, the V gene TRBV7-9; D remains ambiguous. Germline assignment: CDR1 SEHNR and CDR2 FQNEAQ (reference sequence). This CDR3 region has 11 residues. With 5 bases removed from V and 9 bases from J, the gap between germline ends came to 10 bases. The CDR3: CASSLLGKAFF. The CDR3 coding sequence is TGTGCCAGCAGCCTCCTAGGCAAAGCTTTCTTT.

Details on this clone: The sample holds other DNA sequences that translate to the same CDR3. V usage is TRBV5-1 and J usage is TRBJ2-5; 8 nucleotides agree with TRBD2. This CDR3 has 16 amino acids. V gave up 0 bases and J gave up 1 base; unmatched junction bases: 5. The germline V gene encodes CDR1 SGHRS and CDR2 YFSETQ. The CDR3 protein is CASSLGVAGTQETQYF. In nucleotides, the CDR3 is TGCGCCAGCAGCTTGGGAGTAGCGGGAACCCAAGAGACCCAGTACTTC. Using reference TRBV5-1 and TRBJ2-5 for the parts outside the CDR3, the full variable domain is KAGVTQTPRYLIKTRGQQVTLSCSPISGHRSVSWYQQTPGQGLQFLFEYFSETQRNKGNFPGRFSGRQFSNSRSEMNVSTLELGDSALYLCASSLGVAGTQETQYFGPGTRLLVL.

DNA for the CDR3: TGTGCCAGCAGCCCGGCCTCCCTCAACACCGGGGAGCTGTTTTTT. Translating gives CASSPASLNTGELFF. The chain recombines TRBV7-3 with TRBJ2-2, with D unclear. The V gene's germline CDR1 is SGHTA and CDR2 FQGTGA. This CDR3 region has 15 residues. The V end was cut by 5 bases, the J end by 2 bases, with 12 bases between.

The chain joins TRBV18 to TRBJ1-1, with a weak D call TRBD1 (5 bases). Per the germline V gene, CDR1 is KGHSH and CDR2 is LQKENI. Trimming took off 2 bases at V and 1 base at J, with 11 bases between the two ends. This CDR3 region has 15 residues. This chain's CDR3 is CASSPMGESNTEAFF. As DNA, the CDR3 is TGTGCCAGCTCACCAATGGGGGAGTCGAACACTGAAGCTTTCTTT.